This T cell receptor (beta chain) was obtained from a study of T cells after yellow fever vaccination. Study background: With SMART-Seq v4 Ultra Low Input, the fractions containing low cell numbers were prepared.

General observations from the study: Clonotype sharing between CD4 and CD8 compartments was small.

The germline V gene has CDR1 DFQATT and CDR2 SNEGSKA (reference sequence). Trimming pared 2 bases from V and 2 bases from J, leaving 13 bases between. CDR3 length: 14 amino acids. TCRdb fed the 5' RACE reads into MiXCR, producing one record per CDR3 protein. This sample yields 500,000 to 650,000 distinct CDR3 sequences, of which about 15% are seen a single time; approximately 15% belongs to the top ten. In its sample, this clonotype was seen a few times. The antigen is not known. The chain has TRBV20-1 and TRBJ2-7, with D perhaps matching TRBD1 (6 bases). The receptor was isolated from a man between 18 and 29 years old who received the YFV17D yellow fever vaccine. The input for sequencing was PBMCs, taken 5 to 6 days after the first yellow fever vaccination. This CDR3 is CSARIPEGAYEQYF. CDR3 in DNA: TGCAGTGCTAGAATCCCCGAGGGGGCCTACGAGCAGTACTTC.